The subject of this entry is one T cell receptor (beta chain). The data derive from a study of shared clonotypes between healthy human individuals. Looked up from germline, CDR1 is MNHNS and CDR2 is SASEGT. Trimming took off 5 bases at V and 8 bases at J, with 15 bases between the two ends. This CDR3 has 14 amino acids. The method was immunoSEQ multiplex PCR; TCRdb's version includes in-frame clones alone and lacks a portion of them. The data show 850,000 to 1,100,000 clones, 70% to 85% seen once. The origin of this receptor is a young man in good health. Some clones in this sample may be carry-over from other donors' samples. The chain uses TRBV6-1 and TRBJ2-2, with D tentatively TRBD1 or TRBD2 (5 bases each). Sequences were obtained from memory CD4+ T cells from PBMCs. The subset is: CD45RA-negative fraction. The CDR3 DNA sequence: TGTGCCAGCAGTTCTGAGGGGAGTTTGGGGGAGCTGTTTTTT. This gives the protein CASSSEGSLGELFF.